These 18 T cell receptor beta chains came from one sample sequenced in a study of blood T cells in healthy people across ages. A second PCR, run for about 6 to 11 cycles, used a sample-barcoded 5' primer plus a J-beta primer mix. TCRdb called the 5' RACE reads again in MiXCR, with one record for every CDR3 protein. The sample shows fewer than 750,000 distinct CDR3 sequences, less than 60% of them seen only once. Sequenced material: blood. The origin of the receptors is a man aged 80 or over in good health.

This clonotype was seen a handful of times. The rearrangement links TRBV7-2 to TRBJ2-7, with D possibly TRBD2 on 6 matching bases. The CDR3 loop spans 13 amino acids. CDR1 SGHTA and CDR2 FQGNSA come from the germline V gene. The V end lost 3 bases, the J end lost 2 bases, and 8 bases lay between the germline ends. Written as DNA, the CDR3 is TGTGCCAGCAGCTTCTGGGGGGCCTACGAGCAGTACTTC. Residues: CASSFWGAYEQYF.

This clonotype was counted only a few times. This chain links TRBV7-2 with TRBJ2-4; either TRBD1 or TRBD2 may fit D (5 bases each). The CDR3 spans 13 residues. Germline V gene sequence: CDR1 SGHTA, CDR2 FQGNSA. V was pared by 3 bases and J by 6 bases, with 9 bases between. This chain's CDR3 is CASSFGTTNIQYF. Here the CDR3 DNA reads TGTGCCAGCAGCTTCGGGACCACAAACATTCAGTACTTC.

The chain combines TRBV20-1 with TRBJ2-4; D gene ambiguous. Gene TRBJ2-7 matches the end of the DNA better, so the J call may be wrong. This CDR3 comprises 15 residues. Germline loops: CDR1 DFQATT, CDR2 SNEGSKA (reference sequence). As DNA, the CDR3 is TGCAGTGCTACTACCTCTCAAAACCCGCGAGACGAGCAGTACTTC. It specifies CSATTSQNPRDEQYF.

The chain uses TRBV20-1 and TRBJ1-5, with TRBD1 matching over 12 bases. This CDR3 is built from 14 residues. The V gene end was trimmed by 6 bases and the J gene end by 5 bases; junction bases not matched to a gene: 5. CDR1 and CDR2 from the germline V gene are DFQATT and SNEGSKA (reference sequence). Here the CDR3 reads CSAFGTGGDQPQHF. The CDR3 DNA is TGCAGTGCCTTCGGGACAGGGGGCGATCAGCCCCAGCATTTT.

This clonotype has only one observation. V is TRBV20-1 and J is TRBJ1-5; no firm D call. This CDR3 is 14 amino acids long. The V gene lost 2 bases and the J gene lost 2 bases, with 10 bases spanning the gap. Per the germline V gene, CDR1 is DFQATT and CDR2 is SNEGSKA (reference sequence). CDR3 nucleotides: TGCAGTGCTAGAAGGTATGATGGCAATCAGCCCCAGCATTTT. Its translation is CSARRYDGNQPQHF.

The chain combines TRBV7-2 with TRBJ2-1; TRBD2 matches at 10 bases. V lost 4 bases, J lost 6 bases, and 15 bases stayed unmatched. The V gene's germline CDR1 is SGHTA and CDR2 FQGNSA. CDR3 size: 18 residues. This CDR3 is CASSSGSGGAVGFNEQFF. In nucleotides, the CDR3 is TGTGCCAGCAGCTCCGGAAGCGGGGGGGCCGTTGGCTTCAATGAGCAGTTCTTC.

V is TRBV28 and J is TRBJ2-7; D unclear. The last part of the DNA fits TRBJ2-5 better; the J call may be wrong. CDR1 and CDR2 from the germline V gene are MDHEN and SYDVKM. CDR3 size: 17 residues. The CDR3 nucleotides are TGTGCCAGCAGTTTATTGGCAGGTACCCCCAATGGGGAGACCCAGTACTTC. This translates into CASSLLAGTPNGETQYF.

The rearrangement links TRBV24-1 to TRBJ2-4; 14 bases are a match to TRBD2. Judging by the DNA end, TRBJ2-7 fits better; the J call may be wrong. Germline V gene sequence: CDR1 KGHDR, CDR2 SFDVKD. The CDR3 loop spans 16 amino acids. DNA for the CDR3: TGTGCCACCAGTGATGGGACTAGCGGGAGTGCCTACGAGCAGTACTTC. It codes for CATSDGTSGSAYEQYF.

The chain uses TRBV3-1 and TRBJ1-2; a weak D match, TRBD1 (5 bases). The CDR3 contains 11 residues. V lost 8 bases and J 8 bases, leaving 12 bases between the germline ends. Germline V gives CDR1 LGHDT, CDR2 YNNKEL (reference sequence). The CDR3 DNA sequence: TGTGCCAGCTCGGGATGGGACGGCTACACCTTC. This encodes CASSGWDGYTF.

The chain links TRBV20-1 to TRBJ2-5; TRBD2 matches 8 bases. CDR3 length: 15 amino acids. V shed 2 bases, J shed 4 bases, and the junction held 9 bases outside the gene matches. The V gene's germline CDR1 is DFQATT and CDR2 SNEGSKA (reference sequence). The CDR3 spells CSARTERESRETQYF. CDR3 DNA: TGCAGTGCTAGAACCGAGCGGGAGAGTCGAGAGACCCAGTACTTC.

This chain links TRBV20-1 with TRBJ1-4; the match to TRBD1 covers 7 bases. The CDR3 sequence is 17 residues long. The junction had 13 bases not matched to a gene; V was cut back by 5 bases and J by 1 base. Germline lookup yields CDR1 DFQATT and CDR2 SNEGSKA (reference sequence). CDR3 in amino acids: CSAAREAWDRTNEKLFF. For the CDR3, the DNA is TGCAGTGCTGCTAGAGAGGCCTGGGACAGAACTAATGAAAAACTGTTTTTT.

This clonotype was seen a few times. The genes are TRBV20-1 and TRBJ2-5; the match to TRBD1 covers 10 bases. Trimming removed 3 bases from V and 3 bases from J; junction bases left unmatched: 4. There are 14 residues in the CDR3. Germline CDR1 is DFQATT and CDR2 is SNEGSKA (reference sequence). CDR3 bases: TGCAGTGCTAGCCAGGGACAGGGGAAAGAGACCCAGTACTTC. Translating gives CSASQGQGKETQYF.

This clonotype was found once. Germline and junction disagree at one end, which may indicate a read error. V usage is TRBV7-2 and J usage is TRBJ2-5, with 10 bases lining up with TRBD2. The CDR3 is 16 amino acids. The germline CDR1 and CDR2 sequences are SGHTA and FQGNSA. The CDR3 DNA sequence: TGTGCCAGCAGCTCGAGACCTAGCGGGGGAGGAGAGACCCAGTGCTTC. Translated, it gives CASSSRPSGGGETQCF.

The chain joins TRBV15 to TRBJ2-7; 10 nucleotides match TRBD1. Germline trimming cut 1 base from V and 2 bases from J; bases unmatched to any gene: 5. Germline V gene sequence: CDR1 LNHNV, CDR2 YYDKDF (reference sequence). CDR3 length: 16 residues. CDR3 coding DNA: TGTGCCACCAGCAGAGCCGGGACAGGGGTCACCTACGAGCAGTACTTC. Its translation: CATSRAGTGVTYEQYF.

The V call is TRBV20-1, the J call TRBJ2-7, with 8 positions matching TRBD2. Trimming took 4 bases from V and 3 from J; bases not matched to a gene: 14. Germline values: CDR1 DFQATT, CDR2 SNEGSKA (reference sequence). The CDR3 contains 16 residues. This chain's CDR3 is CSAKTSAPYKGYEQYF. DNA for the CDR3: TGCAGTGCTAAGACTAGCGCTCCTTACAAGGGCTACGAGCAGTACTTC.

The V call is TRBV7-9, the J call TRBJ2-1, with D possibly being TRBD2 (6 bases). The CDR3 extends over 16 amino acids. The V gene's germline CDR1 is SEHNR and CDR2 FQNEAQ (reference sequence). V shed 0 bases and J shed 4 bases, with 13 bases lying between them. CDR3 nucleotides: TGTGCCAGCAGCTTAGCCGGTAGCGGAGCATACAATGAGCAGTTCTTC. This sequence encodes CASSLAGSGAYNEQFF.

V and J are TRBV20-1 and TRBJ2-1; 9 bases match TRBD1. With 6 bases clipped from V and 6 bases from J, the junction kept 6 bases outside the gene matches. The length of the CDR3 is 13 residues. From germline, CDR1 is DFQATT and CDR2 SNEGSKA (reference sequence). The CDR3 bases are TGCAGTGCGGGACAGGGATCAGGCAATGAGCAGTTCTTC. It encodes CSAGQGSGNEQFF.

This chain links TRBV12-3 or TRBV12-4 with TRBJ2-7; TRBD2 matches 10 bases. The CDR3 extends over 15 amino acids. Germline trimming cut 6 bases from V and 3 bases from J; bases unmatched to any gene: 8. In nucleotides, the CDR3 is TGTGCCAGCAGCCGGACTAGCGGTGGGGACTACGAGCAGTACTTC. Translating it yields CASSRTSGGDYEQYF.